This note documents a single T cell receptor beta chain sequence. The source of the sample is a study of OX40 agonist ivuxolimab in advanced cancers. After removal of 3 bases from V and 5 bases from J, the junction contained 3 bases not matched to a gene. Germline assignment: CDR1 SGHAT and CDR2 FQDESV (reference sequence). The CDR3 loop spans 13 amino acids. The method was immunoSEQ multiplex PCR; TCRdb's version includes in-frame clones alone and lacks a portion of them. The repertoire has approximately 66,000 clones, 85% to 90% of them found once; the top ten carry around 6.5%. Sequenced here: CD4+ or CD8+ T cells sorted from blood, sampled in a trial of the OX40 agonist ivuxolimab. The rearrangement joins TRBV11-1 to TRBJ1-1; 7 nucleotides line up with TRBD1. The receptor's source is an adult with an advanced solid tumor such as melanoma, head and neck, liver or kidney cancer. The CDR3 coding sequence is TGTGCCAGCAGCTTCAGGGGGGGGACTGAAGCTTTCTTT. Encoded protein: CASSFRGGTEAFF.